The clone carrying this T cell receptor beta chain was seen a few times. Its specificity is unknown. This sample is drawn from a study of T-cell reconstitution after alpha-beta-depleted transplantation in children. The length of the CDR3 is 14 residues. The ends lost 6 bases at V and 5 bases at J; junction bases unmatched: 7. The germline V gene encodes CDR1 SQVTM and CDR2 ANQGSEA. Study findings and constraints: T-cell counts and diversity at one year post-transplant came mainly from newly produced T cells. Surviving recipient cells, namely T cells and thymic progenitors, were the source of high day-60 TCRbeta diversity in some patients. Several hundred rapidly expanded clones from non-depleted graft cells reportedly supplied alpha-beta T cells about two months post-transplant.

For TCRbeta, the library was prepared with unique molecular identifiers. MiXCR was run by TCRdb on the PCR reads, yielding one entry per CDR3 protein. The repertoire holds around 670,000 distinct CDR3 sequences, with roughly 13% as singletons. The chain couples TRBV29-1 to TRBJ2-7, with 13 bases that match TRBD2. This TCR derives from a girl aged 2 to 10 with congenital amegakaryocytic thrombocytopenia, due to receive a stem cell transplant. Specimen: PBMCs, collected before TCRalphabeta/CD19-depleted stem cell transplant. DNA of the CDR3: TGCAGCGTCCGAGGACTAGCGGGAGTCAACGAGCAGTACTTC. The encoded protein is CSVRGLAGVNEQYF.